What follows are 32 T cell receptor beta chains derived from one specimen sequenced in a study of blood T cell repertoires in COVID-19. Repertoires were generated with immunoSEQ multiplex PCR, while TCRdb's copy carries only in-frame clones and drops some. The sample carries roughly 75,000 clones, roughly 86% recorded once. Sample: peripheral blood. Every receptor here comes from a woman in her 70s with acute or convalescent COVID-19.

This clone was seen more than once but under ten times. The chain joins TRBV10-3 to TRBJ2-3; the match to TRBD2 covers 8 bases. The V segment lost 2 bases and the J segment 4 bases; nucleotides outside the gene matches: 5. This CDR3 contains 15 residues. Germline CDR1 and CDR2: ENHRY and SYGVKD. The CDR3 loop is CAISELAGGADTQYF. CDR3 sequence (DNA): TGTGCCATCAGTGAGCTAGCGGGTGGAGCAGATACGCAGTATTTT.

The chain combines TRBV29-1 with TRBJ2-3; D might be TRBD2 (6 bases). Germline CDR1 and CDR2: SQVTM and ANQGSEA. This CDR3 is built from 15 residues. V shed 1 base and J shed 1 base, with 12 bases lying between them. As DNA, the CDR3 is TGCAGCGTTGAAGGACTAGAAGTGGGCACAGATACGCAGTATTTT. It codes for CSVEGLEVGTDTQYF.

J is TRBJ2-1 and V is TRBV7-3; possibly TRBD2 for D (6 bases). CDR1 SGHTA and CDR2 FQGTGA come from the germline V gene. This CDR3 region has 14 residues. The V end lost 2 bases, the J end lost 10 bases, and 15 bases lay between the germline ends. In DNA form, the CDR3 reads TGTGCCAGCAGCTTACAAGCGGGTGGCAGGGAGCAGTTCTTC. Translated, it gives CASSLQAGGREQFF. The complete variable domain, with remaining parts taken from reference TRBV7-3 and TRBJ2-1, reads GAGVSQTPSNKVTEKGKYVELRCDPISGHTALYWYRQSLGQGPEFLIYFQGTGAADDSGLPNDRFFAVRPEGSVSTLKIQRTERGDSAVYLCASSLQAGGREQFFGPGTRLTVL.

This clone was found once. The chain joins TRBV5-1 to TRBJ1-1; D is uncertain. The germline gives CDR1 SGHRS, CDR2 YFSETQ. The CDR3 totals 13 residues. V lost 5 bases and J 8 bases, leaving 16 bases between the germline ends. The CDR3, as DNA: TGCGCCAGCAGTATCGACATCGTCAAGGAAGCTTTCTTT. Translating it yields CASSIDIVKEAFF. Full variable domain (missing parts from reference TRBV5-1 and TRBJ1-1): KAGVTQTPRYLIKTRGQQVTLSCSPISGHRSVSWYQQTPGQGLQFLFEYFSETQRNKGNFPGRFSGRQFSNSRSEMNVSTLELGDSALYLCASSIDIVKEAFFGQGTRLTVV.

V and J are TRBV10-3 and TRBJ1-2; the match to TRBD1 covers 10 bases. The germline V gene has CDR1 ENHRY and CDR2 SYGVKD. The CDR3 sequence is 15 residues long. After removal of 0 bases from V and 3 bases from J, the junction contained 1 base not matched to a gene. CDR3 nucleotides: TGTGCCATCAGTGAGTCGACAGGGGGCGACTATGGCTACACCTTC. It yields the protein CAISESTGGDYGYTF.

The chain joins TRBV2 to TRBJ1-2; D remains ambiguous. Trimming stripped 3 bases from V and 2 bases from J, with 10 bases between. This CDR3 has 14 amino acids. Germline V gene sequence: CDR1 SNHLY, CDR2 FYNNEI. Here the CDR3 DNA reads TGTGCCAGCAGTGAGGGCAGCCGAAACTATGGCTACACCTTC. Protein sequence: CASSEGSRNYGYTF.

The gene calls are TRBV11-2 and TRBJ2-2; D may be TRBD2 (6 bases). This CDR3 is built from 15 residues. Trimming removed 3 bases at V and 2 bases at J, with 10 bases between. Per germline, CDR1 SGHAT and CDR2 FQNNGV. CDR3 DNA sequence: TGTGCCAGCAGCTTTTTCGGGAGAAACACCGGGGAGCTGTTTTTT. As protein: CASSFFGRNTGELFF.

This rearrangement joins TRBV27 to TRBJ1-6; 9 bases are shared with TRBD1. Trimming removed 6 bases from V and 9 bases from J; junction bases left unmatched: 12. CDR1 and CDR2 (germline): MNHEY, SMNVEV (reference sequence). This CDR3 spans 16 amino acids. The CDR3 DNA sequence: TGTGCCAGCAGACTTGTGGCCGGGACAGGGACTTCACCCCTCCACTTT. It specifies CASRLVAGTGTSPLHF.

This clone has only a few counts. The V gene is TRBV4-2, the J gene TRBJ2-7, with a weak D call TRBD2 (7 bases). The germline V and J ends were trimmed by 0 bases and 5 bases, with 20 bases remaining between them. Germline lookup yields CDR1 LGHNA and CDR2 YNFKEQ. This CDR3 comprises 17 residues. In nucleotides, the CDR3 is TGTGCCAGCAGCCAAGATCTAGGGGGGAGGGGACGGAACGAGCAGTACTTC. Translated: CASSQDLGGRGRNEQYF.

The chain is built from TRBV3-1 (or the pseudogene TRBV3-2) and TRBJ2-5, with TRBD2 matching 10 bases. J gave up 3 bases and V 4 bases, and 5 bases lay outside the gene matches. Germline V CDR1 and CDR2: LGHDT, YNNKEL (reference sequence). CDR3 size: 15 residues. The CDR3 bases are TGTGCCAGCAGCCGACGGAGCGGGAGGGAAGAGACCCAGTACTTC. Translation: CASSRRSGREETQYF.

V is TRBV29-1 and J is TRBJ2-5, with 8 bases that match TRBD1. Germline V gene lookup returns CDR1 SQVTM and CDR2 ANQGSEA. J gave up 4 bases and V 7 bases, and 11 bases lay outside the gene matches. The CDR3 has 14 residues. The CDR3 bases are TGCAGCGAGCCAATGACAGGGGAAGGAGAGACCCAGTACTTC. Amino acids: CSEPMTGEGETQYF.

This clone appeared once. The CDR3 nucleotides are TGTGCCTGGAGTGGATCGCGGGGGGACACCCGAGGCTACACCTTC. Amino acid sequence: CAWSGSRGDTRGYTF. The chain recombines TRBV30 with TRBJ1-2; possible D gene TRBD1, 6 bases. Trimming left V 1 base short and J 8 bases short, with 20 bases between. The CDR3 sequence is 15 residues long. In germline, CDR1 is GTSNPN, CDR2 SVGIG (reference sequence).

The table lists this clone with a few counts. The chain has TRBV9 and TRBJ1-5, with D possibly matching TRBD1 (6 bases). This CDR3 spans 14 amino acids. Germline values: CDR1 SGDLS, CDR2 YYNGEE. V was shortened by 7 bases and J by 2 bases, with 13 bases between the two germline ends. This chain's CDR3 is CASSRGAGNQPQHF. CDR3 DNA sequence: TGTGCCAGCTCCAGGGGCGCGGGCAATCAGCCCCAGCATTTT. Variable domain in full (rest from reference TRBV9 and TRBJ1-5): DSGVTQTPKHLITATGQRVTLRCSPRSGDLSVYWYQQSLDQGLQFLIQYYNGEERAKGNILERFSAQQFPDLHSELNLSSLELGDSALYFCASSRGAGNQPQHFGDGTRLSIL.

The V call is TRBV27, the J call TRBJ1-5; a possible D gene is TRBD1 (6 bases). This CDR3 region has 18 residues. Germline CDR1 and CDR2: MNHEY and SMNVEV (reference sequence). V shed 5 bases and J shed 0 bases, with 20 bases lying between them. The CDR3 region is CASSETGFSFYSNQPQHF. In DNA, the CDR3 is TGTGCCAGCAGTGAAACAGGGTTCTCTTTTTATAGCAATCAGCCCCAGCATTTT.

The chain joins TRBV9 to TRBJ1-6, with unresolved D. This CDR3 contains 15 residues. Germline V CDR1 and CDR2: SGDLS, YYNGEE. Trimming took 0 bases from V and 6 from J, leaving 10 bases between them. The CDR3, as DNA: TGTGCCAGCAGCGTAGCGGCAGGCTCTAATTCACCCCTCCACTTT. Translated: CASSVAAGSNSPLHF.

The chain uses TRBV7-2 and TRBJ1-2, with TRBD1 as a possible D gene (5 bases). This CDR3 comprises 13 residues. Germline assignment: CDR1 SGHTA and CDR2 FQGNSA. Trimming removed 0 bases from V and 3 bases from J, with 5 bases in between. The CDR3 is CASSLAGDYGYTF. The CDR3 DNA reads TGTGCCAGCAGCTTAGCAGGGGACTATGGCTACACCTTC.

The table lists this clone with a count of one. The rearrangement links TRBV5-1 to TRBJ2-7, with D perhaps TRBD1 (6 bases). Germline V gives CDR1 SGHRS, CDR2 YFSETQ. The CDR3 extends over 14 amino acids. V lost 0 bases and J 2 bases, leaving 9 bases between the germline ends. The CDR3 DNA is TGCGCCAGCAGCTTGGGTAACAGGGCCTACGAGCAGTACTTC. Translating gives CASSLGNRAYEQYF.

The genes are TRBV7-9 and TRBJ2-1; D call uncertain. The V end was cut by 5 bases, the J end by 6 bases, with 5 bases between. This CDR3 comprises 11 residues. CDR1 SEHNR and CDR2 FQNEAQ come from the germline V gene (reference sequence). DNA for the CDR3: TGTGCCAGCAGCCCCCGCAATGAGCAGTTCTTC. Protein product: CASSPRNEQFF.

The chain combines TRBV30 with TRBJ2-5, with 8 bases identical to TRBD1. Germline loops: CDR1 GTSNPN, CDR2 SVGIG (reference sequence). The V and J ends lost 3 bases and 2 bases, in that order; junction bases with no gene match: 2. CDR3 length: 13 amino acids. CDR3 protein: CAWRRTGQETQYF. In DNA, the CDR3 is TGTGCCTGGAGGAGGACAGGGCAAGAGACCCAGTACTTC.

The chain links TRBV5-1 to TRBJ1-5; perhaps TRBD1 as D (6 bases). The CDR3 runs 15 residues. Germline lookup yields CDR1 SGHRS and CDR2 YFSETQ. Trimming cost V 0 bases and J 4 bases, with 11 bases left between them. The CDR3 protein is CASSLDGQPNQPQHF. As DNA, the CDR3 is TGCGCCAGCAGCTTGGATGGACAGCCTAATCAGCCCCAGCATTTT.

This chain uses TRBV3-1 (or the pseudogene TRBV3-2) with TRBJ2-1, with a weak D call TRBD2 (6 bases). This CDR3 region has 16 residues. Trimming removed 0 bases at V and 7 bases at J, with 16 bases between. Germline-derived CDR1 and CDR2 are LGHDT and YNNKEL (reference sequence). The CDR3 DNA sequence: TGTGCCAGCAGCCAAGATCTGCAGGTAGCGGTAAATGAGCAGTTCTTC. This translates into CASSQDLQVAVNEQFF.

A remark on this clone: Distinct nucleotide sequences in the sample also encode this CDR3. The J gene is TRBJ1-5, the V gene TRBV19, with a tentative D call TRBD1 (6 bases). From germline, CDR1 is LNHDA and CDR2 SQIVND (reference sequence). The germline V and J ends were trimmed by 3 bases and 1 base, with 7 bases remaining between them. The CDR3 has 14 amino acids. This chain's CDR3 is CASSIGQSNQPQHF. The CDR3 DNA sequence: TGTGCCAGTAGTATTGGACAGAGCAATCAGCCCCAGCATTTT.

The V call is TRBV24-1, the J call TRBJ1-2; D not certain. From germline, CDR1 is KGHDR and CDR2 SFDVKD. This CDR3 region has 13 residues. V was trimmed by 5 bases and J by 6 bases, leaving 12 bases between them. The CDR3 sequence: CATSVRSWDGYTF. CDR3 nucleotides: TGTGCCACCAGTGTCAGGTCGTGGGATGGCTACACCTTC.

The J gene is TRBJ2-3, the V gene TRBV28; 7 nucleotides agree with TRBD2. The CDR3 runs 11 residues. From germline, CDR1 is MDHEN and CDR2 SYDVKM. J lost 6 bases, V lost 6 bases, and 0 bases had no gene match. Here the CDR3 DNA reads TGTGCCAGCAGGCGGGAGGATACGCAGTATTTT. It specifies CASRREDTQYF.

The genes are TRBV12-5 and TRBJ1-1; TRBD1 agrees at 7 bases. J was trimmed by 3 bases and V by 3 bases; bases with no gene match: 7. This CDR3 region has 15 residues. Germline V gene lookup returns CDR1 LGHNT and CDR2 FRNRAP. CDR3 protein: CASGFLQGEHTEAFF. As DNA, the CDR3 is TGTGCTAGTGGTTTTCTCCAGGGGGAGCACACTGAAGCTTTCTTT.

V is TRBV3-1 (or the pseudogene TRBV3-2) and J is TRBJ2-1; TRBD2 aligns across 9 bases. The V segment lost 4 bases and the J segment 7 bases; nucleotides outside the gene matches: 8. The length of the CDR3 is 15 residues. CDR1 LGHDT and CDR2 YNNKEL come from the germline V gene (reference sequence). This CDR3 is CASSRAGGSGNEQFF. CDR3 DNA sequence: TGTGCCAGCAGCCGAGCGGGGGGCTCGGGTAATGAGCAGTTCTTC.

The chain has TRBV6-5 and TRBJ1-6, with D possibly TRBD1 on 6 matching bases. The CDR3 sequence is 15 residues long. Trimming stripped 6 bases from V and 10 bases from J, with 19 bases between. Per the germline V gene, CDR1 is MNHEY and CDR2 is SVGAGI. DNA for the CDR3: TGTGCCAGCAGGACAGCGGACAGCGGGGGATCACCCCTCCACTTT. Its translation is CASRTADSGGSPLHF.

The V call is TRBV5-1, the J call TRBJ2-2; D is possibly TRBD1 (6 bases). The CDR3 runs to 15 residues. CDR1 is SGHRS, CDR2 YFSETQ, per germline. V lost 4 bases and J lost 0, with 10 bases in between. CDR3 region: CASSDRDTNTGELFF. The CDR3, as DNA: TGCGCCAGCAGCGACCGGGACACGAACACCGGGGAGCTGTTTTTT.

This rearrangement joins TRBV28 to TRBJ1-2, with TRBD1 as a possible D gene (6 bases). Trimming shortened V by 5 bases and J by 3 bases, and 10 bases separated the two germline ends. Germline assignment: CDR1 MDHEN and CDR2 SYDVKM. The CDR3 extends over 13 amino acids. The DNA of the CDR3 is TGTGCCAGCAGTGTAGGGGGGGACTATGGCTACACCTTC. Amino acid sequence: CASSVGGDYGYTF.

The chain recombines TRBV5-1 with TRBJ1-1; D uncertain. The ends were cut back, 4 bases at V and 4 bases at J, with 17 bases in the middle. Germline CDR1 SGHRS, CDR2 YFSETQ. CDR3 length: 15 amino acids. The CDR3 bases are TGCGCCAGCAGCCCCCGGGAGGGATCGGGCACTGAAGCTTTCTTT. Residues: CASSPREGSGTEAFF.

In regard to this clone: This sample also contains other DNA sequences that code for the same CDR3. V and J are TRBV27 and TRBJ2-7; D is perhaps TRBD1 (6 bases). Per the germline V gene, CDR1 is MNHEY and CDR2 is SMNVEV (reference sequence). Trimming shortened V by 3 bases and J by 1 base, and 10 bases separated the two germline ends. This CDR3 has 14 amino acids. The chain's CDR3 is CASSFRDISYEQYF. The CDR3 region has the DNA TGTGCCAGCAGTTTCCGGGACATTTCCTACGAGCAGTACTTC.

The chain couples TRBV7-2 to TRBJ2-1; a weak D match, TRBD2 (6 bases). The CDR3 runs 13 residues. Germline CDR1 is SGHTA and CDR2 is FQGNSA. V lost 4 bases and J 7 bases, leaving 11 bases between the germline ends. CDR3 sequence (DNA): TGTGCCAGCAGCTCGGGACTTTGGAATGAGCAGTTCTTC. Translating it yields CASSSGLWNEQFF.